What follows is one TCR beta chain and its context. This record belongs to a study of blood T cell repertoires in COVID-19. TCRdb's table, derived via immunoSEQ multiplex PCR, lists solely in-frame clones and lacks some. Here the sample spans 250,000 to 350,000 clones, 88% being singletons. The CDR3 is made up of 16 amino acids. Germline-derived CDR1 and CDR2 are SGHDT and YYEEEE. Trimming at V came to 9 bases and at J to 8 bases, leaving 15 bases not matched to a gene. Sequencing was done on a sample of PBMCs or T cells enriched from blood (not recorded which). V is TRBV5-6 and J is TRBJ1-6; 9 bases match TRBD1. The source of this sequence is a woman between 50 and 59 years old who had recovered from COVID-19. The CDR3 bases are TGTGCCACAGGGGGTTTGGGACAGGGTCCAGATTCACCCCTCCACTTT. It specifies CATGGLGQGPDSPLHF.